This TCR beta chain was documented in a study of cytomegalovirus exposure and HLA in healthy donors. Study results and caveats: In a later analysis, across HLA loci, associated TCR counts were highest for DRB1, lowest for HLA-C.

The study ran its PCR with 60 Vbeta and 13 Jbeta primers. The assay was immunoSEQ multiplex PCR, and TCRdb's table has in-frame clones only and misses some. The data contain some 170,000 clones, around 81% of them seen just once; the ten biggest clones take up 2% to 2.5%. The CDR3 has 12 residues. Germline V lookup: CDR1 GTSNPN, CDR2 SVGIG (reference sequence). V was trimmed by 1 base and J by 8 bases, leaving 11 bases between them. This clone occurred a few times. Antigen: not known. The sequence was collected from a woman in her 30s in good health and CMV-seronegative. The chain joins TRBV30 to TRBJ1-2, with D perhaps TRBD1 (6 bases). Source material: PBMCs. The CDR3 DNA sequence: TGTGCCTGGAGTGGTCAGGGGATCGGCTACACCTTC. Translating it yields CAWSGQGIGYTF.